These T cell receptor beta chains were read from a single sample in a study of T cells after yellow fever vaccination. One entry per CDR3 protein, called by TCRdb with MiXCR from the 5' RACE reads. Of approximately 240,000 distinct CDR3 sequences in the sample, around 3.5% are singletons; the top ten hold about 20%. The sample here was PBMCs, taken 15 days after the yellow fever booster vaccination. These receptors were collected from a man between 18 and 29 years old who received the YFV17D yellow fever vaccine. CDR3s include the opening cysteine and the closing phenylalanine or tryptophan. Each record gives: clone size, D gene, J gene, V gene, CDR3 protein, CDR3 DNA. The D gene is left open where the match is weak. Size is omitted from some rows. Given values are once, few, many or a class for expanded clones.

size: many; D: NA; J: TRBJ2-5; V: TRBV6-2/TRBV6-3; CDR3: CASSTRVPEETQYF; DNA: TGTGCCAGCAGTACACGGGTTCCGGAAGAGACCCAGTACTTC
size: many; D: NA; J: TRBJ1-1; V: TRBV24-1; CDR3: CATSGSGGTAFF; DNA: TGTGCCACCAGTGGATCCGGGGGCACAGCTTTCTTT
size: many; D: NA; J: TRBJ1-1; V: TRBV12-3/TRBV12-4; CDR3: CASSGVTEAFF; DNA: TGTGCCAGCAGTGGGGTTACTGAAGCTTTCTTT
size: many; D: NA; J: TRBJ2-7; V: TRBV7-6; CDR3: CASSQGTTLSYEQYF; DNA: TGTGCCAGCAGCCAGGGGACCACCCTCTCCTACGAGCAGTACTTC
size: many; D: NA; J: TRBJ1-2; V: TRBV3-1; CDR3: CASSPQGRANYGYTF; DNA: TGTGCCAGCAGCCCCCAGGGCAGAGCTAACTATGGCTACACCTTC
size: many; D: NA; J: TRBJ2-1; V: TRBV28; CDR3: CASSLAAMSNEQFF; DNA: TGTGCCAGCAGTTTAGCAGCGATGAGCAATGAGCAGTTCTTC
size: NA; D: NA; J: TRBJ1-1; V: TRBV4-1; CDR3: CASSPGYGNTEAFF; DNA: TGCGCCAGCAGCCCCGGGTACGGGAACACTGAAGCTTTCTTT
size: many; D: TRBD1; J: TRBJ2-1; V: TRBV7-6; CDR3: CASSLAGQGVGEQFF; DNA: TGTGCCAGCAGCTTAGCTGGACAGGGGGTTGGTGAGCAGTTCTTC
size: NA; D: NA; J: TRBJ2-3; V: TRBV7-2; CDR3: CASSGGPGDTQYF; DNA: TGTGCCAGCAGCGGCGGTCCGGGGGATACGCAGTATTTT
size: many; D: NA; J: TRBJ2-7; V: TRBV5-1; CDR3: CASRTGRIGRDEQYF; DNA: TGCGCCAGCAGGACTGGCAGAATAGGACGTGACGAGCAGTACTTC
size: many; D: NA; J: TRBJ2-3; V: TRBV14; CDR3: CASSHRAHSTDTQYF; DNA: TGTGCCAGCAGCCACAGGGCCCACAGCACAGATACGCAGTATTTT
size: many; D: NA; J: TRBJ2-1; V: TRBV6-5; CDR3: CASSDRRAIREQFF; DNA: TGTGCCAGCAGTGACCGGAGGGCTATTCGAGAGCAGTTCTTC
size: many; D: NA; J: TRBJ1-2; V: TRBV7-9; CDR3: CASSPGGLQSYGYTF; DNA: TGTGCCAGCAGCCCCGGGGGCCTGCAGAGCTATGGCTACACCTTC
size: many; D: TRBD2; J: TRBJ2-5; V: TRBV28; CDR3: CASSPLAVEGETQYF; DNA: TGTGCCAGCAGTCCACTAGCGGTGGAGGGAGAGACCCAGTACTTC
size: many; D: NA; J: TRBJ1-6; V: TRBV5-1; CDR3: CASSLALSSYNSPLHF; DNA: TGCGCCAGCAGCTTGGCCTTGAGCTCCTATAATTCACCCCTCCACTTT
size: many; D: NA; J: TRBJ2-3; V: TRBV7-9; CDR3: CASSLLRPAGRTDTQYF; DNA: TGTGCCAGCAGCTTACTCCGTCCAGCCGGGAGAACAGATACGCAGTATTTT
size: many; D: NA; J: TRBJ1-5; V: TRBV7-2; CDR3: CASSLAWTVNQPQHF; DNA: TGTGCCAGCAGCTTAGCGTGGACAGTCAATCAGCCCCAGCATTTT
size: many; D: NA; J: TRBJ2-4; V: TRBV2; CDR3: CASSVGGDLAKNIQYF; DNA: TGTGCCAGCAGTGTAGGCGGGGATTTGGCCAAAAACATTCAGTACTTC
size: many; D: NA; J: TRBJ1-3; V: TRBV10-3; CDR3: CAISAVPGNTIYF; DNA: TGTGCCATCAGTGCGGTTCCTGGAAACACCATATATTTT
size: many; D: TRBD2; J: TRBJ2-1; V: TRBV20-1; CDR3: CSARALAGGNNEQFF; DNA: TGCAGTGCTAGAGCACTAGCGGGGGGAAACAATGAGCAGTTCTTC
size: many; D: NA; J: TRBJ1-2; V: TRBV7-2; CDR3: CASSLGGPYGYTF; DNA: TGTGCCAGCAGCTTAGGAGGGCCCTATGGCTACACCTTC
size: many; D: NA; J: TRBJ1-4; V: TRBV24-1; CDR3: CATSDSKRPLEKLFF; DNA: TGTGCCACCAGTGATTCCAAGCGGCCCCTCGAAAAACTGTTTTTT
size: many; D: TRBD1; J: TRBJ1-6; V: TRBV2; CDR3: CAGRTGGLSPLHF; DNA: TGTGCCGGACGGACAGGGGGTCTTTCACCCCTCCACTTT
size: NA; D: TRBD1; J: TRBJ2-6; V: TRBV30; CDR3: CASKRDRVSGANVLTF; DNA: TGTGCATCCAAGAGGGACAGGGTTTCTGGGGCCAACGTCCTGACTTTC
size: NA; D: TRBD1; J: TRBJ1-2; V: TRBV30; CDR3: CAWGQGVNYGYTF; DNA: TGTGCCTGGGGACAGGGAGTTAACTATGGCTACACCTTC
size: many; D: NA; J: TRBJ2-1; V: TRBV5-1; CDR3: CASSLSVDSGGNEQFF; DNA: TGCGCCAGCAGCTTGTCGGTGGACAGTGGGGGCAATGAGCAGTTCTTC
size: NA; D: TRBD1; J: TRBJ1-2; V: TRBV19; CDR3: CASSPDRGHIYGYTF; DNA: TGTGCCAGTAGTCCCGACAGGGGGCATATCTATGGCTACACCTTC
size: many; D: TRBD1; J: TRBJ2-1; V: TRBV6-8; CDR3: CASSYPIPRQGRDSYNEQFF; DNA: TGTGCCAGCAGTTACCCGATTCCCCGACAGGGGCGAGACTCCTACAATGAGCAGTTCTTC
size: many; D: NA; J: TRBJ1-3; V: TRBV10-3; CDR3: CAISEWFGSGNTIYF; DNA: TGTGCCATCAGTGAGTGGTTCGGGTCTGGAAACACCATATATTTT
size: many; D: NA; J: TRBJ1-1; V: TRBV29-1; CDR3: CSVEDPRGGVTEAFF; DNA: TGCAGCGTTGAAGATCCAAGGGGAGGGGTCACTGAAGCTTTCTTT
size: many; D: TRBD2; J: TRBJ2-1; V: TRBV4-3; CDR3: CASSQGPSAGGYNEQFF; DNA: TGCGCCAGCAGCCAAGGCCCTTCGGCGGGGGGTTACAATGAGCAGTTCTTC
size: many; D: NA; J: TRBJ1-5; V: TRBV20-1; CDR3: CSGQNGPRGQPQHF; DNA: TGCAGTGGACAGAATGGTCCTCGCGGTCAGCCCCAGCATTTT
size: many; D: TRBD1; J: TRBJ1-4; V: TRBV7-8; CDR3: CASSAFTGELEKLFF; DNA: TGTGCCAGCAGCGCGTTTACAGGGGAACTAGAAAAACTGTTTTTT
size: many; D: NA; J: TRBJ2-3; V: TRBV4-1; CDR3: CASSQHPGASTDTQYF; DNA: TGCGCCAGCAGCCAGCACCCTGGAGCTAGCACAGATACGCAGTATTTT
size: many; D: NA; J: TRBJ2-1; V: TRBV4-3; CDR3: CASSQDGRVTYNEQFF; DNA: TGCGCCAGCAGCCAAGATGGCAGGGTCACCTACAATGAGCAGTTCTTC
size: many; D: NA; J: TRBJ1-1; V: TRBV7-2; CDR3: CASEEDPGTEAFF; DNA: TGTGCCAGCGAAGAGGACCCGGGCACTGAAGCTTTCTTT
size: many; D: NA; J: TRBJ2-7; V: TRBV20-1; CDR3: CSATSQQRSSYEQYF; DNA: TGCAGTGCTACCAGCCAACAGCGAAGCTCCTACGAGCAGTACTTC
size: many; D: TRBD2; J: TRBJ2-3; V: TRBV2; CDR3: CASSEEASGLDTQYF; DNA: TGTGCCAGCAGTGAAGAGGCTAGCGGACTAGATACGCAGTATTTT
size: many; D: TRBD2; J: TRBJ2-2; V: TRBV2; CDR3: CASSPMGTSGSGELFF; DNA: TGTGCCAGCAGCCCAATGGGGACTAGCGGGTCCGGGGAGCTGTTTTTT
size: many; D: NA; J: TRBJ2-3; V: TRBV6-5; CDR3: CASSLGWGATDTQYF; DNA: TGTGCCAGCAGCCTTGGATGGGGGGCCACAGATACGCAGTATTTT
size: many; D: NA; J: TRBJ2-2; V: TRBV6-5; CDR3: CASSYKIGVPGELFF; DNA: TGTGCCAGCAGTTACAAAATAGGGGTCCCCGGGGAGCTGTTTTTT
size: few; D: TRBD1; J: TRBJ1-2; V: TRBV5-6; CDR3: CASREAGGGGYGYTF; DNA: TGTGCCAGCAGGGAAGCAGGGGGCGGAGGTTATGGCTACACCTTC
size: many; D: TRBD2; J: TRBJ2-1; V: TRBV11-2; CDR3: CASSLSGVYNEQFF; DNA: TGTGCCAGCAGCTTGAGCGGGGTTTACAATGAGCAGTTCTTC
size: many; D: TRBD1; J: TRBJ2-7; V: TRBV7-9; CDR3: CASSLEVGQGNEQYF; DNA: TGTGCCAGCAGTCTAGAGGTAGGACAGGGCAACGAGCAGTACTTC
size: many; D: TRBD1; J: TRBJ2-1; V: TRBV20-1; CDR3: CSARVQGAYSYNEQFF; DNA: TGCAGTGCTAGAGTGCAGGGGGCTTACTCCTACAATGAGCAGTTCTTC
size: many; D: NA; J: TRBJ1-6; V: TRBV7-9; CDR3: CASSLTGGITSPLHF; DNA: TGTGCCAGCAGCCTAACGGGGGGGATTACTTCACCCCTCCACTTT
size: many; D: NA; J: TRBJ2-3; V: TRBV1; CDR3: CTSGRSSGGTDTQYF; DNA: TGCACCAGCGGCCGGTCAAGCGGGGGCACAGATACGCAGTATTTT
size: few; D: TRBD2; J: TRBJ2-5; V: TRBV3-1; CDR3: CASRQRTSGQETQYF; DNA: TGTGCCAGCAGGCAACGGACTAGCGGCCAAGAGACCCAGTACTTC
size: many; D: NA; J: TRBJ2-3; V: TRBV20-1; CDR3: CSARDVKRTLDGTQYF; DNA: TGCAGTGCTAGAGATGTAAAGCGGACCTTGGATGGGACGCAGTATTTT
size: many; D: NA; J: TRBJ2-5; V: TRBV4-1; CDR3: CASSFPGRLETQYF; DNA: TGCGCCAGCAGCTTTCCGGGCCGTTTGGAGACCCAGTACTTC
size: many; D: TRBD1; J: TRBJ2-7; V: TRBV7-8; CDR3: CASSFFRDRVSYEQYF; DNA: TGTGCCAGCAGCTTTTTCCGGGACAGGGTATCCTACGAGCAGTACTTC
size: many; D: NA; J: TRBJ2-7; V: TRBV7-2; CDR3: CASRRRGNEQYF; DNA: TGTGCCAGCCGTCGGAGGGGGAACGAGCAGTACTTC
size: many; D: NA; J: TRBJ1-2; V: TRBV7-3; CDR3: CASSSLSRLRKNYGYTF; DNA: TGTGCCAGCAGCTCCCTTTCGAGACTTAGGAAGAACTATGGCTACACCTTC
size: many; D: TRBD1; J: TRBJ2-5; V: TRBV7-2; CDR3: CASSLGPGTGDETQYF; DNA: TGTGCCAGCAGCTTGGGCCCCGGGACAGGGGACGAGACCCAGTACTTC